This TCR beta chain appears in the sequencing data of a study of OX40 agonist ivuxolimab in advanced cancers. In the study overall: Participants, around 80% male, averaged 60 years of age, ranging from about 23 to 90.

The method was immunoSEQ multiplex PCR; TCRdb's version includes in-frame clones alone and lacks a portion of them. The data contain tens of thousands of clones, more than 80% of them singletons. The CDR3 runs to 15 residues. The V end was cut by 5 bases, the J end by 0 bases, with 12 bases between. The germline gives CDR1 SGHAT, CDR2 FQNNGV. Blood draws occurred at baseline, cycle 4 day 1, and cycle 7 day 1. This clonotype originated in an adult with an advanced solid tumor such as melanoma, head and neck, liver or kidney cancer. The rearrangement uses TRBV11-2 and TRBJ2-3; unclear D gene. This specimen was CD4+ or CD8+ T cells sorted from blood, taken in a trial of the OX40 agonist ivuxolimab. The CDR3 DNA reads TGTGCCAGCAGCCCAGGTGGTACTAGCACAGATACGCAGTATTTT. The encoded protein is CASSPGGTSTDTQYF.